The clone carrying this TCR beta chain came up a few times. The antigen remains undetermined. The entry originates in a study of T-cell reconstitution after alpha-beta-depleted transplantation in children. This CDR3 spans 15 amino acids. The germline V gene encodes CDR1 MDHEN and CDR2 SYDVKM. Trimming took 4 bases from V and 3 from J, leaving 16 bases between them. Study conclusions and caveats: Several hundred expanded graft clones reportedly gave rise to the alpha-beta T cells present about two months after transplant. T-cell counts and diversity at one year following transplant were attributed mainly to newly produced T cells. From surviving recipient T cells and thymic progenitors came the high day-60 TCRbeta diversity observed in some patients.

Preparation of the TCRbeta library used unique molecular identifiers. TCRdb re-derived calls from the PCR reads in MiXCR, one entry per CDR3 protein. This sample has around 300,000 distinct CDR3 sequences, with 6.5% to 9% found just once. Sequences were derived from peripheral blood, sampled 360 days after TCRalphabeta/CD19-depleted stem cell transplant. The chain recombines TRBV28 with TRBJ2-7; D might be TRBD1 (6 bases). The receptor's source is a female patient aged 2 to 10 who had a stem cell transplant for Fanconi anemia, so the T cells may come from the graft donor. CDR3 region: CASSSYRDRRYEQYF. CDR3 nucleotide sequence: TGTGCCAGCAGTTCATACAGGGACCGGCGCTACGAGCAGTACTTC.